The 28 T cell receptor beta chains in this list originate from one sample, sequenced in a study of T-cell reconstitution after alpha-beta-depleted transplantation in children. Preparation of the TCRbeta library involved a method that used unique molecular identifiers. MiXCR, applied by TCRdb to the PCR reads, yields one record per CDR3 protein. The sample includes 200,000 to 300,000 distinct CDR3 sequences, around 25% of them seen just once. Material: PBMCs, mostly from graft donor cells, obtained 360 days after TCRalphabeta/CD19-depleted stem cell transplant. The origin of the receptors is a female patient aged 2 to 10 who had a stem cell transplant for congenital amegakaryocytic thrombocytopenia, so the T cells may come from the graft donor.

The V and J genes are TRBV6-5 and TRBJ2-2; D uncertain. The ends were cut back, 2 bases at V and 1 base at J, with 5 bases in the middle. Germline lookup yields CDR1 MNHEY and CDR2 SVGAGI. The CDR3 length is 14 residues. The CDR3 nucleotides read TGTGCCAGCAGTTACGTCCAGAACACCGGGGAGCTGTTTTTT. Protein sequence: CASSYVQNTGELFF.

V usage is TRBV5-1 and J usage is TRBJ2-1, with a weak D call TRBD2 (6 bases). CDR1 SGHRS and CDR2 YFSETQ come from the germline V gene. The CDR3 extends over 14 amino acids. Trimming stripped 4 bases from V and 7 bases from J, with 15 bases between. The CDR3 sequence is CASSEPGLGNEQFF. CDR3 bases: TGCGCCAGCAGCGAGCCGGGACTGGGGAATGAGCAGTTCTTC.

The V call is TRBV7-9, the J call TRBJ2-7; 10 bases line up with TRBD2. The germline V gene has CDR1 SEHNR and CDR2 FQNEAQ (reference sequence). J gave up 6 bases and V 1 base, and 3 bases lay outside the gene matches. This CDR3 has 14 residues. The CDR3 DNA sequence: TGTGCCAGCAGCTTAGGGCTAGCGGGAGCCGAGCAGTACTTC. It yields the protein CASSLGLAGAEQYF.

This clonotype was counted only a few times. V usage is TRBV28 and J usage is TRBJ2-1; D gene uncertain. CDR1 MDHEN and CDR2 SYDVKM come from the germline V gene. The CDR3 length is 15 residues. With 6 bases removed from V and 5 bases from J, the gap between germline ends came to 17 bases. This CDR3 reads CASSVSGSYHNEQFF. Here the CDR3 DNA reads TGTGCCAGCAGCGTTTCCGGTTCCTACCACAATGAGCAGTTCTTC.

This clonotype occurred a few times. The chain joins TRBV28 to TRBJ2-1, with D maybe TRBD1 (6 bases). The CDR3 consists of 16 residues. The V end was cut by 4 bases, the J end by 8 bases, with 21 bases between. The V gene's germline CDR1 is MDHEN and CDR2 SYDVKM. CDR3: CASSYPPSRGGHEQFF. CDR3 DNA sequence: TGTGCCAGCAGTTACCCCCCTTCCAGGGGTGGGCATGAGCAGTTCTTC.

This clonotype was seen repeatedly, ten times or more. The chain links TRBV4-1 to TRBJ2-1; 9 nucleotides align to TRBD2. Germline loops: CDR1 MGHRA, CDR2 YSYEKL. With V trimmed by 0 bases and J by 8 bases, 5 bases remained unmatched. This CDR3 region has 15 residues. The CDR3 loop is CASSQEGLATDEQFF. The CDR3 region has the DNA TGCGCCAGCAGCCAAGAGGGACTAGCAACGGATGAGCAGTTCTTC.

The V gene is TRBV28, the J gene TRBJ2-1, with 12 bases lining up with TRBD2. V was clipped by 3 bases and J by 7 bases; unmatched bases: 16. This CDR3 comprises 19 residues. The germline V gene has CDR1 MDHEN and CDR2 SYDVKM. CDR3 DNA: TGTGCCAGCAGTTTCCTGATTCAGACTAGCGGGAGCGTCAGGAATGAGCAGTTCTTC. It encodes CASSFLIQTSGSVRNEQFF.

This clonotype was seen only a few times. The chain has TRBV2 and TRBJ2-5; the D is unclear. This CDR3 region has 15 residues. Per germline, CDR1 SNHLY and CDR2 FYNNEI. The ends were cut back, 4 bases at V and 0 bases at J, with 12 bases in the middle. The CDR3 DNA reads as TGTGCCAGCAGTGGAGCCCTTCCGTACCAAGAGACCCAGTACTTC. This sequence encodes CASSGALPYQETQYF.

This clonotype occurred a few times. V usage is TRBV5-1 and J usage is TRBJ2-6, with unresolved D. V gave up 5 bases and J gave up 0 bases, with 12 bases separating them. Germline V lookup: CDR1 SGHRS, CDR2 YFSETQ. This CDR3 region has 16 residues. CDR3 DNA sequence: TGCGCCAGCAGTGTCAGCAAAACCTCTGGGGCCAACGTCCTGACTTTC. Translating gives CASSVSKTSGANVLTF.

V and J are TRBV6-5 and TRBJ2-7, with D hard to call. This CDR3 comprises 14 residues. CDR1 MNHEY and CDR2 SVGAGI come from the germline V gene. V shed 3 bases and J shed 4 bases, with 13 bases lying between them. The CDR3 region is CASSYNSLAYEQYF. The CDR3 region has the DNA TGTGCCAGCAGTTATAACAGTCTGGCGTACGAGCAGTACTTC.

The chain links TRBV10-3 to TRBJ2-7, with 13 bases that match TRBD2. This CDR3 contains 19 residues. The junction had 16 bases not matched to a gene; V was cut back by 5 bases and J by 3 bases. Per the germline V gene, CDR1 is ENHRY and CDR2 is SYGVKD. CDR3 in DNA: TGTGCCATCAGTCATTCGGGGACTAGCGGGGTAGAACTTCTCTACGAGCAGTACTTC. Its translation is CAISHSGTSGVELLYEQYF.

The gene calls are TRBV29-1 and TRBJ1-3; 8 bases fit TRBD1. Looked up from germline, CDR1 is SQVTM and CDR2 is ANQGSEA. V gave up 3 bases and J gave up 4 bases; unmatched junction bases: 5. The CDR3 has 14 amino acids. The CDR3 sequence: CSVEYRGSGNTIYF. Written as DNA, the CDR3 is TGCAGCGTTGAGTACAGGGGGAGCGGAAACACCATATATTTT. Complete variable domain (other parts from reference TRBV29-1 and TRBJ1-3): SAVISQKPSRDICQRGTSLTIQCQVDSQVTMMFWYRQQPGQSLTLIATANQGSEATYESGFVIDKFPISRPNLTFSTLTVSNMSPEDSSIYLCSVEYRGSGNTIYFGEGSWLTVV.

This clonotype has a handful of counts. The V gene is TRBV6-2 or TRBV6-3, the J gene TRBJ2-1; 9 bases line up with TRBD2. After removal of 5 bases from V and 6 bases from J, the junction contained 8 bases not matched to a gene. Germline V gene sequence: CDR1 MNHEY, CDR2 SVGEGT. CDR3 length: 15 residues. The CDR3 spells CASSHRGLALNEQFF. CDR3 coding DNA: TGTGCCAGCAGTCATCGGGGACTAGCTCTCAATGAGCAGTTCTTC.

The CDR3 DNA reads TGTGCCACCAGCAGCCTCGGATCGGCGGCATCCTACGAGCAGTACTTC. Residues: CATSSLGSAASYEQYF. This sequence joins TRBV15 and TRBJ2-7; D is undetermined. This CDR3 has 16 residues. Germline V gene data show CDR1 as LNHNV and CDR2 as YYDKDF (reference sequence). Trimming cost V 3 bases and J 1 base, with 16 bases left between them.

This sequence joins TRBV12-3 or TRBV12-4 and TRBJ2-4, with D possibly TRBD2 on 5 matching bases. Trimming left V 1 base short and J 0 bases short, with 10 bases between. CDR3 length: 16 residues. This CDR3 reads CASSLGLAAAKNIQYF. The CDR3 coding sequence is TGTGCCAGCAGTTTAGGTCTAGCAGCAGCCAAAAACATTCAGTACTTC.

CDR3 protein: CASSQEVPNQETQYF. The CDR3 DNA reads TGCGCCAGCAGCCAAGAAGTCCCGAACCAAGAGACCCAGTACTTC. The genes are TRBV4-3 and TRBJ2-5; D not certain. This CDR3 is 15 amino acids long. Germline V CDR1 and CDR2: LGHNA, YSLEER. Trimming pared 0 bases from V and 0 bases from J, leaving 8 bases between.

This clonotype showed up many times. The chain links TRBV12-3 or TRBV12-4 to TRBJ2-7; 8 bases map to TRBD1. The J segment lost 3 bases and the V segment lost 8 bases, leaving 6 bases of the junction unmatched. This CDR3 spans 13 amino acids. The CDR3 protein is CASGRQGNYEQYF. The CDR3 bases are TGTGCCAGCGGGAGACAGGGGAACTACGAGCAGTACTTC.

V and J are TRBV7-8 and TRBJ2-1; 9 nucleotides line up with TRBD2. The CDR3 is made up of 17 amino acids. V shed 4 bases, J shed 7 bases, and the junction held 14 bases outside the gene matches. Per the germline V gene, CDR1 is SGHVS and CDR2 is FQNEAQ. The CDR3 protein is CASSSGSSGSWVNEQFF. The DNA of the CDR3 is TGTGCCAGCAGCTCCGGGAGTAGCGGGAGTTGGGTAAATGAGCAGTTCTTC.

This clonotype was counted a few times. The CDR3 loop reads CSARAGNSNQPQHF. As DNA, the CDR3 is TGCAGTGCTAGAGCGGGGAATAGCAATCAGCCCCAGCATTTT. The gene calls are TRBV20-1 and TRBJ1-5, with D hard to call. V dropped 1 base and J dropped 0 bases, with 7 bases sitting between them. Germline V gene data show CDR1 as DFQATT and CDR2 as SNEGSKA (reference sequence). This CDR3 has 14 amino acids.

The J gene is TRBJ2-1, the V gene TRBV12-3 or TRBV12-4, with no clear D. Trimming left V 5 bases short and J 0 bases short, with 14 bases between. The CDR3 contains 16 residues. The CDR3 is CASSRLTTSSYNEQFF. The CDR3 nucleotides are TGTGCCAGCAGTCGTCTGACAACGAGCTCCTACAATGAGCAGTTCTTC.

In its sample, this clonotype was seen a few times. Here the CDR3 DNA reads TGTGCCAGCAGTTTATCCCCCTTAGGCGTTGTCGAGCAGTACTTC. Translated: CASSLSPLGVVEQYF. This chain connects TRBV28 to TRBJ2-7, with no clear D. Deletions cut 1 base from V and 6 bases from J, with 16 bases between. The CDR3 sequence is 15 residues long. Germline CDR1 is MDHEN and CDR2 is SYDVKM.

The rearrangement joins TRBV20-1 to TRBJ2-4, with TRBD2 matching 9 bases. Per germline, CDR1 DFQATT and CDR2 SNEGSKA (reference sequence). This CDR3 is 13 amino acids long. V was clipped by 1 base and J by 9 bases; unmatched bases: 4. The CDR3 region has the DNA TGCAGTGCTAGAGCGCCGACTAGCGGCATTCAGTACTTC. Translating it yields CSARAPTSGIQYF.

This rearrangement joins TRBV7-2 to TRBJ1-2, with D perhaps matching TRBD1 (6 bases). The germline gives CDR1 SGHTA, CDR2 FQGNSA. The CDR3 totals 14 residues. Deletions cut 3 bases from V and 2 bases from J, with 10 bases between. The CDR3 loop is CASSLQGPNYGYTF. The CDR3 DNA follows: TGTGCCAGCAGCTTGCAGGGGCCGAACTATGGCTACACCTTC.

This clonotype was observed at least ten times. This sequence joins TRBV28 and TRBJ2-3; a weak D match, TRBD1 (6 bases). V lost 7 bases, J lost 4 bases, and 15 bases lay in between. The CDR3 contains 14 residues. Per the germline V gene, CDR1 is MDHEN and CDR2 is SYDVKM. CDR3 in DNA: TGTGCCAGCAAGGGGGTACCAGTTTCAGATACGCAGTATTTT. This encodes CASKGVPVSDTQYF.

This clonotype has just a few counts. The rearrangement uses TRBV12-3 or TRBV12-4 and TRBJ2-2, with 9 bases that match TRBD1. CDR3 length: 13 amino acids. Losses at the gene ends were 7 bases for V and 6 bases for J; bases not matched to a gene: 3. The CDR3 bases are TGTGCCAGCAAAAACAGGGGGCCCGGGGAGCTGTTTTTT. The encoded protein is CASKNRGPGELFF.

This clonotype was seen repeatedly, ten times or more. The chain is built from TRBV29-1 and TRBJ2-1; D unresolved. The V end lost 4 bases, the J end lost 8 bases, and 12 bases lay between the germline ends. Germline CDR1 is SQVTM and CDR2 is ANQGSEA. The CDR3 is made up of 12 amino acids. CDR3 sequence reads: CSVGPSGDEQFF. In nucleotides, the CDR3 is TGCAGCGTTGGGCCATCGGGCGATGAGCAGTTCTTC.

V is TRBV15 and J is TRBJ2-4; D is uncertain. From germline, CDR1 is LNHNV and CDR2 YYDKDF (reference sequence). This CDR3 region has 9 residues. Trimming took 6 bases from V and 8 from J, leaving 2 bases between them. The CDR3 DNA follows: TGTGCCACCAGGGACATTCAGTACTTC. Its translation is CATRDIQYF.

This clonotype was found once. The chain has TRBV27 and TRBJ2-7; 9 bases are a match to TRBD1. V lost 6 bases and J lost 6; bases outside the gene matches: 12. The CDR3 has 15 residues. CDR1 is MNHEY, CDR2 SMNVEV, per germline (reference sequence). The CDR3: CASRQPGQGFGEQYF. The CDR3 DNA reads TGTGCCAGCAGACAACCGGGACAGGGATTTGGCGAGCAGTACTTC.